This T cell receptor (beta chain) was sequenced for a study of OX40 agonist ivuxolimab in advanced cancers. Trimming pared 4 bases from V and 0 bases from J, leaving 18 bases between. Germline V gene lookup returns CDR1 MGHRA and CDR2 YSYEKL. The CDR3 consists of 17 residues. Data came from immunoSEQ multiplex PCR; TCRdb stores just in-frame clones and leaves some out. The sample includes approximately 58,000 clones, about 85% seen only once; the top ten take approximately 1%. The origin of this receptor is an adult with an advanced solid tumor such as melanoma, head and neck, liver or kidney cancer. The sequencing used CD4+ or CD8+ T cells sorted from blood, collected in a trial of the OX40 agonist ivuxolimab. This sequence joins TRBV4-1 and TRBJ2-5; perhaps TRBD1 as D (5 bases). CDR3 residues: CASSLGVWSGNQETQYF. Here the CDR3 DNA reads TGCGCCAGCAGCCTAGGGGTTTGGTCTGGGAACCAAGAGACCCAGTACTTC.